This entry features one T cell receptor (beta chain) sequence. This CDR3 region has 17 residues. Per the germline V gene, CDR1 is SGHTA and CDR2 is FQGNSA. The V segment lost 5 bases and the J segment 6 bases; nucleotides outside the gene matches: 16. These data belong to a study of T cell repertoires in ileal Crohn's disease. This table comes from immunoSEQ multiplex PCR, and its TCRdb copy is limited to in-frame clones, with some not included. Among 25,000 to 30,000 clones listed, over 75% were seen once. The V call is TRBV7-2, the J call TRBJ2-1, with 7 positions matching TRBD2. This TCR was sampled from an adult with Crohn's disease. The sequenced sample was ileal tissue. The CDR3 DNA reads as TGTGCCAGCAGCCCCCCCGGGAGGACAACTACGGGCAATGAGCAGTTCTTC. It yields the protein CASSPPGRTTTGNEQFF.